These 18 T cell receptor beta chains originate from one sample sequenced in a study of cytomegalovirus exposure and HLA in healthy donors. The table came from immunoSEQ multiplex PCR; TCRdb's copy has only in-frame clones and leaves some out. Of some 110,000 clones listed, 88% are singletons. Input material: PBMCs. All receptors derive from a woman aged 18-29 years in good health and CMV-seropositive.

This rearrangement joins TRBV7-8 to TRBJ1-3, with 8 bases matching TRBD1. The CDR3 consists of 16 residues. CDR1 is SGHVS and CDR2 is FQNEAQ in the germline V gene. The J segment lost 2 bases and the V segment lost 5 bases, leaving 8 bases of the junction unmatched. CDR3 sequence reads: CASSPGQVVTGNTIYF. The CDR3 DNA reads TGTGCCAGCAGCCCGGGACAGGTTGTAACTGGAAACACCATATATTTT.

As DNA, the CDR3 is TGTGCCATCAGGGGACAGGGGGCGAGTACCGGGGAGCTGTTTTTT. Amino acids: CAIRGQGASTGELFF. This sequence joins TRBV10-3 and TRBJ2-2, with TRBD1 matching 12 bases. The CDR3 runs to 15 residues. The V gene's germline CDR1 is ENHRY and CDR2 SYGVKD. The trim removed 6 bases at V and 5 bases at J, leaving 4 bases unmatched.

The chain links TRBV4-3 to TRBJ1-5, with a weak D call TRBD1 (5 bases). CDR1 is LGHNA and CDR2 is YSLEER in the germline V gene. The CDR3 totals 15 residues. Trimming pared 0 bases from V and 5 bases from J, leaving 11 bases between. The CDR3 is CASSQDPTGDQPQHF. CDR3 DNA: TGCGCCAGCAGCCAAGACCCGACGGGGGATCAGCCCCAGCATTTT.

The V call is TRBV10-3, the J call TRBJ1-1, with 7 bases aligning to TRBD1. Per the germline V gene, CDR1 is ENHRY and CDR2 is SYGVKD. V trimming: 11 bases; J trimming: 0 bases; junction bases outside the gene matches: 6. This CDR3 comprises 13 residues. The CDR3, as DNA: TGTGCCGTTCAACAGGGGATGAACACTGAAGCTTTCTTT. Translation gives CAVQQGMNTEAFF.

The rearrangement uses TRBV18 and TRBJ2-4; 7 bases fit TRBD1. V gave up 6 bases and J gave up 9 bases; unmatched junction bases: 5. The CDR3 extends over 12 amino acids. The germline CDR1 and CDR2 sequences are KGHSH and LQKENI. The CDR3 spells CASSGTVGIQYF. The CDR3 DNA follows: TGTGCCAGCTCGGGGACAGTAGGCATTCAGTACTTC.

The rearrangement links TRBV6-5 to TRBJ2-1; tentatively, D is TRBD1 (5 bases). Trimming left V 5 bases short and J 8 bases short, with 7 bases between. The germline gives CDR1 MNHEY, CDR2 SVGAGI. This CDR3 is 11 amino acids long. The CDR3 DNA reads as TGTGCCAGCAGTATAGGGGATGAGCAGTTCTTC. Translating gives CASSIGDEQFF.

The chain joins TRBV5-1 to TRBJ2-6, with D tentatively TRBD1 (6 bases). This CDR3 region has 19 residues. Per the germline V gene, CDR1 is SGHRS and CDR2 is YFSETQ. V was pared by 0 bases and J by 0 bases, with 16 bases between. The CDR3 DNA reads TGCGCCAGCAGCTTGGAAGACAGGTACGGACCCTCTGGGGCCAACGTCCTGACTTTC. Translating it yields CASSLEDRYGPSGANVLTF.

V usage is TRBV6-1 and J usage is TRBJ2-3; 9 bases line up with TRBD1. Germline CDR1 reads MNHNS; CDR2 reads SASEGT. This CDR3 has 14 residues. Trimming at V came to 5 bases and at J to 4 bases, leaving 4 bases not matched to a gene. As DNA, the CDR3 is TGTGCCAGCAGTCCCGGGACAGGGTCAGATACGCAGTATTTT. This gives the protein CASSPGTGSDTQYF.

The CDR3 bases are TGTGCCAGCAGCTTGTTGGGACAGGGTCGCAATCAGCCCCAGCATTTT. Amino acids: CASSLLGQGRNQPQHF. The V and J genes are TRBV5-6 and TRBJ1-5; 9 bases line up with TRBD1. CDR3 length: 16 amino acids. V gave up 1 base and J gave up 2 bases; unmatched junction bases: 4. CDR1 is SGHDT, CDR2 YYEEEE, per germline. The whole variable domain, filled in from reference TRBV5-6 and TRBJ1-5, reads DAGVTQSPTHLIKTRGQQVTLRCSPKSGHDTVSWYQQALGQGPQFIFQYYEEEERQRGNFPDRFSGHQFPNYSSELNVNALLLGDSALYLCASSLLGQGRNQPQHFGDGTRLSIL.

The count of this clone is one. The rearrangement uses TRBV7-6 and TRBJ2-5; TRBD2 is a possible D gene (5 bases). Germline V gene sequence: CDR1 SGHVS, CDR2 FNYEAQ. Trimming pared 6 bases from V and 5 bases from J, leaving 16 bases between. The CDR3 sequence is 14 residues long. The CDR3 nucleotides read TGTGCCAGCAGTCGATTCGGGGTAGGGGAGACCCAGTACTTC. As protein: CASSRFGVGETQYF.

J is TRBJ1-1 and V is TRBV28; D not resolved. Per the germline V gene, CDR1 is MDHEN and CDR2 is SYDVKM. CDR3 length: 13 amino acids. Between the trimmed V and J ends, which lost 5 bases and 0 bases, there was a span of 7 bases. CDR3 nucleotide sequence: TGTGCCAGCAGTCAGGTCATGAACACTGAAGCTTTCTTT. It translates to CASSQVMNTEAFF.

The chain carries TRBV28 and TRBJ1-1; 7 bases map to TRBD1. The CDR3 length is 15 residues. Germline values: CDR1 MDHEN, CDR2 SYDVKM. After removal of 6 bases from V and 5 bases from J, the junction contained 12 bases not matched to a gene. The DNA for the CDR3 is TGTGCCAGCAGGCGTGACCCGACAGGGACAACTGAAGCTTTCTTT. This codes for CASRRDPTGTTEAFF. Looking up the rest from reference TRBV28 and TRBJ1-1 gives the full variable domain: DVKVTQSSRYLVKRTGEKVFLECVQDMDHENMFWYRQDPGLGLRLIYFSYDVKMKEKGDIPEGYSVSREKKERFSLILESASTNQTSMYLCASRRDPTGTTEAFFGQGTRLTVV.

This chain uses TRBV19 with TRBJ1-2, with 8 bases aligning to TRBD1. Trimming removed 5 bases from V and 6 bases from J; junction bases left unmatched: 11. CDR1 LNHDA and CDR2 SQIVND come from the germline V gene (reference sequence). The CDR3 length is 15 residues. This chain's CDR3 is CASSAPPGGVDGYTF. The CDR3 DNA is TGTGCCAGTAGTGCCCCTCCAGGGGGCGTAGATGGCTACACCTTC.

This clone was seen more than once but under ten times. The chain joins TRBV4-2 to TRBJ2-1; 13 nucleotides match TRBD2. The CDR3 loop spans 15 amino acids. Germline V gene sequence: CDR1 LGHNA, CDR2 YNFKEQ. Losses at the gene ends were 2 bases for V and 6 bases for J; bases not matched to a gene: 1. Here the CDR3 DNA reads TGTGCCAGCAGCCAAACTAGCGGGGGGGCCAATGAGCAGTTCTTC. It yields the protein CASSQTSGGANEQFF.

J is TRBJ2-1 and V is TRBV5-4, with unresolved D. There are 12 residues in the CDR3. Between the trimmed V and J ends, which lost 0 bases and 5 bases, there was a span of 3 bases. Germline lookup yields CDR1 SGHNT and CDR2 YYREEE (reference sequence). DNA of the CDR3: TGTGCCAGCAGCTTGGTCGACAATGAGCAGTTCTTC. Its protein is CASSLVDNEQFF.

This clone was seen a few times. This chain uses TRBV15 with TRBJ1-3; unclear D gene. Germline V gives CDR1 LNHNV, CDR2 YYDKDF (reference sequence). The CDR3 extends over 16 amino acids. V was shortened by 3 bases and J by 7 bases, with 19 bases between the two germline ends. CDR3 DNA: TGTGCCACCAGCAGTGCACCAGACACAGTCGGTAACACCATATATTTT. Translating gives CATSSAPDTVGNTIYF. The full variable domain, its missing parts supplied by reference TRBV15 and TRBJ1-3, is DAMVIQNPRYQVTQFGKPVTLSCSQTLNHNVMYWYQQKSSQAPKLLFHYYDKDFNNEADTPDNFQSRRPNTSFCFLDIRSPGLGDTAMYLCATSSAPDTVGNTIYFGEGSWLTVV.

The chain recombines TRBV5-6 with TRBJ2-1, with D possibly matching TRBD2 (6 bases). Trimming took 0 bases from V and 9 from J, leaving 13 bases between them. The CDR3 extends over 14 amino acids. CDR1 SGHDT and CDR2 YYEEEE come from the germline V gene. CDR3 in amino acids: CASSLEGRRSEQFF. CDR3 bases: TGTGCCAGCAGCTTGGAGGGGAGGAGGAGTGAGCAGTTCTTC. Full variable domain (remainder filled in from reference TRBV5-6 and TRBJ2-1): DAGVTQSPTHLIKTRGQQVTLRCSPKSGHDTVSWYQQALGQGPQFIFQYYEEEERQRGNFPDRFSGHQFPNYSSELNVNALLLGDSALYLCASSLEGRRSEQFFGPGTRLTVL.

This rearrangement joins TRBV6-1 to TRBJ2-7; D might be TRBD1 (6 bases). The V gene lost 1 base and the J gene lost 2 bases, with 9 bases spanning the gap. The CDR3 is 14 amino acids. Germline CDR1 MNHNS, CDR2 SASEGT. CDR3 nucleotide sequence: TGTGCCAGCAGTGAAGGAAACAGGGCCTACGAGCAGTACTTC. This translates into CASSEGNRAYEQYF.